The sample holds many counts of the clone carrying this T cell receptor (beta chain). Its cognate antigen is unknown. This record comes from a study of T-cell memory formation after mild COVID-19. At the level of the study: Largely donor-specific sequence clusters came from two donors. Findings of the study overall: Later expanders leaned CD4+, whereas clones that contracted between day 15 and 85 were balanced CD4/CD8. Some SARS-CoV-2-responding clones were already detected in memory before infection.

The CDR3 consists of 18 residues. After removal of 1 base from V and 0 bases from J, the junction contained 8 bases not matched to a gene. Germline CDR1 and CDR2: LGHDT and YNNKEL (reference sequence). Each CDR3 protein is one row after TCRdb ran MiXCR on the 5' RACE reads. This sample has 300,000 to 400,000 distinct CDR3 sequences, with around a sixth found just once. This clonotype was sampled from a man between 18 and 29 years old who had mild COVID-19 (a few samples of this study predate the infection). Cell type and time point are not known. This chain joins TRBV3-1 and TRBJ2-3; 9 nucleotides agree with TRBD2. The sample taken for sequencing was PBMCs or a T cell subset sorted from them (not recorded which). The DNA of the CDR3 is TGTGCCAGCAGCCAAGGGGAGACTAGCGGATTGAGCACAGATACGCAGTATTTT. As protein: CASSQGETSGLSTDTQYF.